Shown below are 15 T cell receptor beta chains from a single sample sequenced in a study of blood T cell repertoires in COVID-19. Libraries were prepared by immunoSEQ multiplex PCR; TCRdb keeps only in-frame clonotypes and omits some of them. The sample lists roughly 150,000 clones, over 75% occurring once. Input material: peripheral blood. Every receptor here comes from a man older than 75 with COVID-19, enrolled during active disease.

V usage is TRBV6-6 and J usage is TRBJ1-5; D unresolved. Germline values: CDR1 MNHNY, CDR2 SVGAGI (reference sequence). The CDR3 spans 13 residues. Trimming removed 7 bases at V and 7 bases at J, with 14 bases between. Written as DNA, the CDR3 is TGTGCCAGCACCCAGGTTGCCCGCCAGCCCCAGCATTTT. Translated: CASTQVARQPQHF.

The CDR3 nucleotides read TGTGCCAGCAGTTTAGGCGGGGGATGGGATTCACCCCTCCACTTT. This gives the protein CASSLGGGWDSPLHF. The chain recombines TRBV27 with TRBJ1-6; D is possibly TRBD1 (5 bases). Deletions cut 2 bases from V and 8 bases from J, with 13 bases between. Looked up from germline, CDR1 is MNHEY and CDR2 is SMNVEV (reference sequence). This CDR3 comprises 15 residues.

The gene calls are TRBV10-3 and TRBJ1-1; no reliable D call. CDR3 length: 15 amino acids. Germline CDR1 and CDR2: ENHRY and SYGVKD. The V end was cut by 4 bases, the J end by 4 bases, with 16 bases between. The CDR3 region has the DNA TGTGCCATCAGTGCTGAGCCGAACGGGTTCACTGAAGCTTTCTTT. It specifies CAISAEPNGFTEAFF.

J is TRBJ2-4 and V is TRBV6-4; D gene ambiguous. The V and J ends lost 6 bases and 1 base respectively, with 16 bases between them. CDR1 MRHNA and CDR2 SNTAGT come from the germline V gene. CDR3 length: 16 residues. As DNA, the CDR3 is TGTGCCAGCAGCGAAGTTAGAGGTGAGGCCAAAAACATTCAGTACTTC. It is translated as CASSEVRGEAKNIQYF.

The J gene is TRBJ2-1, the V gene TRBV6-1; TRBD2 matches at 10 bases. Germline V gene lookup returns CDR1 MNHNS and CDR2 SASEGT. This CDR3 is 16 amino acids long. V lost 0 bases and J lost 5; bases outside the gene matches: 4. CDR3 amino acids: CASSEASSGGDNEQFF. The CDR3 DNA reads as TGTGCCAGCAGTGAAGCCTCTAGCGGGGGAGACAATGAGCAGTTCTTC.

This clone was observed a few times. CDR3 loop: CANSRQGYNSPLHF. CDR3 bases: TGTGCCAATTCTCGACAGGGTTATAATTCACCCCTCCACTTT. V gene TRBV2 combines with J gene TRBJ1-6; TRBD1 matches at 7 bases. Losses at the gene ends were 10 bases for V and 4 bases for J; bases not matched to a gene: 7. The CDR3 consists of 14 residues. Germline V gives CDR1 SNHLY, CDR2 FYNNEI.

This clone was observed a few times. V usage is TRBV5-1 and J usage is TRBJ2-7; 10 nucleotides match TRBD2. CDR1 is SGHRS, CDR2 YFSETQ, per germline. The CDR3 runs 15 residues. The trim removed 2 bases at V and 1 base at J, leaving 3 bases unmatched. The CDR3 bases are TGCGCCAGCAGCTTTCTAGCGGGGGCTTCCTACGAGCAGTACTTC. Protein sequence: CASSFLAGASYEQYF.

V and J are TRBV5-4 and TRBJ1-1; D call uncertain. The CDR3 extends over 13 amino acids. The V gene lost 4 bases and the J gene lost 2 bases, with 9 bases spanning the gap. Per the germline V gene, CDR1 is SGHNT and CDR2 is YYREEE (reference sequence). CDR3: CASSQRLNTEAFF. The CDR3 DNA sequence: TGTGCCAGCAGCCAAAGACTTAACACTGAAGCTTTCTTT.

This chain connects TRBV12-3 or TRBV12-4 to TRBJ2-7; D gene uncertain. The CDR3 covers 12 residues. The V end was cut by 5 bases, the J end by 2 bases, with 7 bases between. CDR3 bases: TGTGCCAGCAGTGATGACACCTACGAGCAGTACTTC. It codes for CASSDDTYEQYF.

The chain joins TRBV5-5 to TRBJ1-1, with 8 bases identical to TRBD1. CDR1 and CDR2 (germline): SGHKS, YYEKEE (reference sequence). This CDR3 has 15 residues. V gave up 1 base and J gave up 13 bases; unmatched junction bases: 15. DNA for the CDR3: TGTGCCAGCAGCTTGCCGGGACAGGTCAGGCGAGAGGTTTTCTTT. It codes for CASSLPGQVRREVFF.

This chain joins TRBV3-1 (or the pseudogene TRBV3-2) and TRBJ1-3; 7 nucleotides agree with TRBD1. CDR1 LGHDT and CDR2 YNNKEL come from the germline V gene (reference sequence). This CDR3 is built from 16 residues. J gave up 3 bases and V 0 bases, and 5 bases lay outside the gene matches. The CDR3 is CASSQELTGVGNTIYF. CDR3 bases: TGTGCCAGCAGCCAAGAACTTACAGGGGTTGGAAACACCATATATTTT.

The genes are TRBV9 and TRBJ1-1, with D possibly matching TRBD1 (5 bases). Per the germline V gene, CDR1 is SGDLS and CDR2 is YYNGEE. V lost 3 bases and J 1 base, leaving 10 bases between the germline ends. The CDR3 runs to 14 residues. The CDR3 spells CASSALTENTEAFF. The CDR3 DNA is TGTGCCAGCAGCGCTCTGACAGAGAACACTGAAGCTTTCTTT.

V and J are TRBV7-3 and TRBJ2-1; possible D gene TRBD1, 6 bases. This CDR3 has 15 amino acids. Trimming took off 5 bases at V and 1 base at J, with 12 bases between the two ends. CDR1 is SGHTA, CDR2 FQGTGA, per germline. This CDR3 reads CASSLHRESYNEQFF. DNA for the CDR3: TGTGCCAGCAGCCTACACAGGGAATCCTACAATGAGCAGTTCTTC.

The gene calls are TRBV6-1 and TRBJ1-5; 11 positions match TRBD1. V trimming: 1 base; J trimming: 7 bases; junction bases outside the gene matches: 3. The CDR3 has 15 residues. Germline V gives CDR1 MNHNS, CDR2 SASEGT. The CDR3 protein is CASSEVGQGAQPQHF. The CDR3 nucleotides read TGTGCCAGCAGTGAAGTAGGACAGGGGGCCCAGCCCCAGCATTTT.

The V call is TRBV18, the J call TRBJ1-1; 7 bases match TRBD1. The germline V gene encodes CDR1 KGHSH and CDR2 LQKENI. Trimming removed 4 bases from V and 3 bases from J; junction bases left unmatched: 2. CDR3 length: 13 residues. CDR3 DNA: TGTGCCAGCTCACGAACAGGGGACACTGAAGCTTTCTTT. It translates to CASSRTGDTEAFF.